This T cell receptor (beta chain) stems from a study of long-term antiretroviral therapy in people with HIV. The V gene's germline CDR1 is LGHNA and CDR2 YNFKEQ. The CDR3 has 16 residues. V trimming: 5 bases; J trimming: 5 bases; junction bases outside the gene matches: 11. DNA was extracted from roughly 0.93-9.6 million thawed cryopreserved PBMC. At survey level, the immunoSEQ assay was run in its v3.0 version. TCRdb's copy holds only in-frame clones and misses some; the assay was immunoSEQ multiplex PCR. The data show thousands of clones, less than 80% seen once. This rearrangement joins TRBV4-2 to TRBJ1-1, with 10 nucleotides matching TRBD1. The TCR comes from a young man with HIV. The source material was unsorted PBMCs, sampled 0.1 years before starting antiretroviral therapy. The CDR3 DNA follows: TGTGCCAGCAGCGCTTCAGCCGGGACAGGGGAAACTGAAGCTTTCTTT. Translated: CASSASAGTGETEAFF.